This T cell receptor beta chain came from a study of post-analysis software for immune sequencing data. Carried by the TCR beta cDNA libraries were unique molecular identifiers. TCRdb itself ran the PCR reads through MiXCR, one entry per CDR3 protein. This repertoire shows around 400,000 distinct CDR3 sequences, approximately 38% found once; its top ten account for 10% to 15%. Study conclusions and caveats: Controls showed lower frequencies than patients for five or six TRBV segments, and TRBV5-6, TRBV5-1 and TRBV20-1 were among these.

Concerning this clonotype itself: As yet, its antigen is unknown.

V lost 0 bases and J lost 8; bases outside the gene matches: 5. The CDR3 has 15 residues. CDR1 ENHRY and CDR2 SYGVKD come from the germline V gene. The sequencing input was blood. The rearrangement links TRBV10-3 to TRBJ2-1; 9 nucleotides match TRBD1. The receptor was derived from a girl under 18 with multiple sclerosis. CDR3 in amino acids: CAISESDRGPHEQFF. The DNA for the CDR3 is TGTGCCATCAGTGAGTCGGACAGGGGACCGCATGAGCAGTTCTTC.